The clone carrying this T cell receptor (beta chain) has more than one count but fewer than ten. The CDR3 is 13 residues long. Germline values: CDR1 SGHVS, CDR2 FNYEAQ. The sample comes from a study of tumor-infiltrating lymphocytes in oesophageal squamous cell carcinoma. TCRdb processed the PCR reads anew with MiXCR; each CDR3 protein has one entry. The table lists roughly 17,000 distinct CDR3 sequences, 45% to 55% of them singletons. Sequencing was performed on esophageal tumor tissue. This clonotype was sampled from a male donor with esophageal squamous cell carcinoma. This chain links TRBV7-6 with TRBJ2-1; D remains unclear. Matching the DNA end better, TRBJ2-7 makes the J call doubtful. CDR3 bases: TGTGCCAGCAGCTTAGCCTCTCTCGGCGAGCAGTACTTC. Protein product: CASSLASLGEQYF.